This T cell receptor beta chain was identified during a study of T cell repertoires in cytomegalovirus infection. The CDR3 length is 16 residues. V lost 3 bases and J lost 1, with 12 bases in between. Germline V CDR1 and CDR2: SEHNR, FQNEAQ (reference sequence). A single record per CDR3 protein comes from TCRdb applying MiXCR to the reads. The sample lists 630,000 or so distinct CDR3 sequences, roughly 24% occurring once. This sequence joins TRBV7-9 and TRBJ2-2; tentative D call: TRBD2 (6 bases). The specimen was CD8+ T cells from PBMCs. This TCR derives from a human donor in good health (CMV status not recorded). Some clones in this sample may be carry-over from other donors' samples. CDR3 region: CASSFLPGVNTGELFF. The CDR3 DNA sequence: TGTGCCAGCAGCTTCCTTCCGGGGGTGAACACCGGGGAGCTGTTTTTT.